This T cell receptor beta chain was profiled in a study of cytomegalovirus exposure and HLA in healthy donors. Study-wide findings and caveats: Later on, a genetic analysis was performed. It linked a missense variant in DCLRE1C with V- and J-gene trimming of TCR beta. In an earlier analysis, about 87% or about 30%: the productive usage of most TCR beta V segments. Later on, an analysis tied over 15,000 TCR beta sequences to HLA alleles at 0.05 false discovery rate. Investigators reported 150 to 200 TCR beta chains as tied to cytomegalovirus.

The PCR ran on 60 Vbeta and 13 Jbeta primers. TCRdb's table, derived via immunoSEQ multiplex PCR, lists solely in-frame clones and lacks some. Of some 190,000 clones listed, roughly 85% are singletons. To note about this clone: What it binds is not known.

The CDR3 contains 20 residues. The V segment lost 0 bases and the J segment 0 bases; nucleotides outside the gene matches: 14. Germline loops: CDR1 KGHSH, CDR2 LQKENI. The material sequenced was PBMCs. The rearrangement uses TRBV18 and TRBJ2-3, with 8 bases lining up with TRBD2. The clonotype originates from a boy between 2 and 10 years old in good health and CMV-seronegative. The DNA for the CDR3 is TGTGCCAGCTCACCACCCCCCAGCGCGAGCGGGGGCTGGAGCACAGATACGCAGTATTTT. It codes for CASSPPPSASGGWSTDTQYF.